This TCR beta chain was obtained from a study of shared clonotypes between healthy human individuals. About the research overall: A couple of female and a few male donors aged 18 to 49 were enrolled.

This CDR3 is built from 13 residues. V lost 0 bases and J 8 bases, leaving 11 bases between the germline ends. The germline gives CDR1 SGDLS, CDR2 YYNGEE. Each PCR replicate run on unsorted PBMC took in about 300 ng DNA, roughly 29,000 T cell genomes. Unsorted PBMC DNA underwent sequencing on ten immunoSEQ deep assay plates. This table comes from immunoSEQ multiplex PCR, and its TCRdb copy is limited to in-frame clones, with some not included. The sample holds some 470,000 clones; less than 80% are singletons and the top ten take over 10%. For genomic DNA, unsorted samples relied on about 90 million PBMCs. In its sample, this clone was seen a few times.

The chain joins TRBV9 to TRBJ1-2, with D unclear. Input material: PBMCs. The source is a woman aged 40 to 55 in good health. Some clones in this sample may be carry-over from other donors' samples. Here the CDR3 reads CASSVVGGSGYTF. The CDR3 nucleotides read TGTGCCAGCAGCGTAGTCGGAGGGTCGGGCTACACCTTC.